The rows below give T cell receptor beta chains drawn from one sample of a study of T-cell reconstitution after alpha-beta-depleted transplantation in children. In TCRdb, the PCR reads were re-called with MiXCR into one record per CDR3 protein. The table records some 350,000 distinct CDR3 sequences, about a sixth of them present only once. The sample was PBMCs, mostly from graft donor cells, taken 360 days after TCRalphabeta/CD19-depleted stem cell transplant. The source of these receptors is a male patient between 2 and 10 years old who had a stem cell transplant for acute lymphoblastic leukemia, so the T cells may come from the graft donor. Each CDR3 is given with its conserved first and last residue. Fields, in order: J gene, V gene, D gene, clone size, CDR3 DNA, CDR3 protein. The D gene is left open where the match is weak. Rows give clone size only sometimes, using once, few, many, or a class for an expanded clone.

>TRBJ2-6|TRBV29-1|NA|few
TGCAGCGTTGATCAGGGGAAGGGGGCCAACGTCCTGACTTTC
CSVDQGKGANVLTF
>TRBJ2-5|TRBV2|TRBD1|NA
TGTGCCAGCAGCCCTGGGACAGGTGTGAGGGAGACCCAGTACTTC
CASSPGTGVRETQYF
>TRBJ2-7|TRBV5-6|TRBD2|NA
TGTGCCAGCAGCTTGTCCCCTAGCGGGGCCCCCTACGAGCAGTACTTC
CASSLSPSGAPYEQYF
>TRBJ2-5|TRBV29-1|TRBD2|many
TGCAGCGTCCACCCTTTAGCGGGACAAGAGACCCAGTACTTC
CSVHPLAGQETQYF
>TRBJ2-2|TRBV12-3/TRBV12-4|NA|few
TGTGCCAGCAGTCGACAACCTGGCAGTAACACCGGGGAGCTGTTTTTT
CASSRQPGSNTGELFF
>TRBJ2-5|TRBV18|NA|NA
TGTGCCAGCTCACCGGGAAACCAAGAGACCCAGTACTTC
CASSPGNQETQYF
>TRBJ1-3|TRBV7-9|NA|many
TGTGCCAGCAGCCCAGCCCTGTCTAACACCATATATTTT
CASSPALSNTIYF
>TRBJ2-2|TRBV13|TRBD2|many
TGTGCCAGCAGCCCCCCCCCTAGCGGGCCAACCGGGGAGCTGTTTTTT
CASSPPPSGPTGELFF
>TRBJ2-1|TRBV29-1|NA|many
TGCAGCGTTGTTCCGGGATACTCCTACAATGAGCAGTTCTTC
CSVVPGYSYNEQFF
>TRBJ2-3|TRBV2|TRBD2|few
TGTGCCAGCAGTCCGGGACTAGTCAACACAGATACGCAGTATTTT
CASSPGLVNTDTQYF
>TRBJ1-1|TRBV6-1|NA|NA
TGTGCCACCCATGGGAGCCTGAACACTGAAGCTTTCTTT
CATHGSLNTEAFF
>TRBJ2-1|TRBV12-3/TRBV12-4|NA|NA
TGTGCCAGCAGAGCTGACACTAATGAGCAGTTCTTC
CASRADTNEQFF
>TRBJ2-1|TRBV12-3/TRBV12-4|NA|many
TGTGCCAGCAGTGTGGACTTATCGAGCTCCTACAATGAGCAGTTCTTC
CASSVDLSSSYNEQFF
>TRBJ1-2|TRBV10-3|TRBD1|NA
TGTGCCATCAGTGAGCACCGGGACAGCTATGGCTACACCTTC
CAISEHRDSYGYTF
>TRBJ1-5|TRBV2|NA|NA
TGTGCCAGCAGTGTCCAGGGCTATAATCAGCCCCAGCATTTT
CASSVQGYNQPQHF
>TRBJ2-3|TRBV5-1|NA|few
TGCGCCAGCAGGGTAGATACGCAGTATTTT
CASRVDTQYF
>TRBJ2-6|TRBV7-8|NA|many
TGTGCCAGCAGCCGGGCTGGGGCCAACGTCCTGACTTTC
CASSRAGANVLTF
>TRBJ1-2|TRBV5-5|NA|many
TGTGCCAGCAGCTTGGCGGCAGGGGACTATGGCTACACCTTC
CASSLAAGDYGYTF
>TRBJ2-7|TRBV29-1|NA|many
TGCAGCGTCCAGGGACCTCTCGACTACGAGCAGTACTTC
CSVQGPLDYEQYF
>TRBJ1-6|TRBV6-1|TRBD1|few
TGTGCCAGCAGTGCGGGGACAGGGGTAGATTCACCCCTCCACTTT
CASSAGTGVDSPLHF
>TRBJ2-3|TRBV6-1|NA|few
TGTGCCAGCAGTGGGATCTTCCCTTGGGGGACAGATACGCAGTATTTT
CASSGIFPWGTDTQYF
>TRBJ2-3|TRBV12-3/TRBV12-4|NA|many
TGTGCCAGCAGTGATAGTGTAACGCAGTATTTT
CASSDSVTQYF
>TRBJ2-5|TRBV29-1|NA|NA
TGCAGCGTTGACGGGGGAGGAGTCGGAGAGACCCAGTACTTC
CSVDGGGVGETQYF
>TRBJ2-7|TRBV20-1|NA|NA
TGCAGTGCTAGAGTTGGGCGGGAAGCCTACGAGCAGTACTTC
CSARVGREAYEQYF
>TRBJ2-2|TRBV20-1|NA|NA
TGCAGTGCTAGAGGGAGCAACACCGGGGAGCTGTTTTTT
CSARGSNTGELFF
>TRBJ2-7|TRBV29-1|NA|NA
TGCAGCGTTTTTCAGTTTCCTCACTACGAGCAGTACTTC
CSVFQFPHYEQYF
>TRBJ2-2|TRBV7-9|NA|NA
TGTGCCAGCAGCGGGGGACGGCCACTAACCGGGGAGCTGTTTTTT
CASSGGRPLTGELFF
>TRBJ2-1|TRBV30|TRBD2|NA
TGTGCCTGGGAGGGACTAGCGAACTACAATGAGCAGTTCTTC
CAWEGLANYNEQFF
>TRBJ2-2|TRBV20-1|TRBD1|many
TGCAGTGCTAGTCACAGGGGGAGGGGGGAGCTGTTTTTT
CSASHRGRGELFF
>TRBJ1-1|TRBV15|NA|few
TGTGCCACCAGGGGTATGAACACTGAAGCTTTCTTT
CATRGMNTEAFF
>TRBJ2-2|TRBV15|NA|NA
TGTGCCACCAGCAGTTTAGGCGGGAACACCGGGGAGCTGTTTTTT
CATSSLGGNTGELFF
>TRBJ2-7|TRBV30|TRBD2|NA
TGTGCCTGGAGGAGGCGGGGGTTAGGGTCCGAGCAGTACTTC
CAWRRRGLGSEQYF
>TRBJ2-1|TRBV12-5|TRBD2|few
TGTGCTAGTGGCCCCGGACTAGCGGGAGTTAATGAGCAGTTCTTC
CASGPGLAGVNEQFF
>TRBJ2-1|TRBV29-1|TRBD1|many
TGCAGCGTAGAAACCTCCCGGGACAGGGTTTACGATGAGCAGTTCTTC
CSVETSRDRVYDEQFF
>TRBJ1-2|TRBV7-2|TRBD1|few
TGTGCCAGCAGCCCTGGGGGACAGCGAACAGATGGCTACACCTTC
CASSPGGQRTDGYTF
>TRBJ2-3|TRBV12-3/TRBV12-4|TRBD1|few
TGTGCCAGCAGTCCACCCGGGACAGGGTTCGAGGCAGATACGCAGTATTTT
CASSPPGTGFEADTQYF
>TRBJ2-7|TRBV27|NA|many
TGTGCCAGCAGTTTTTTTCGAGTTAGCGGAGCAAGCGAGCAGTACTTC
CASSFFRVSGASEQYF
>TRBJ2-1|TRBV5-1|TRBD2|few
TGCGCCAGCAGCTTGGTCCCTAGCGGGGCAAACAATGAGCAGTTCTTC
CASSLVPSGANNEQFF
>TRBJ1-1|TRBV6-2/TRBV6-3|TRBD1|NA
TGTGCCAGCAGTTACTCCCCAGGGGGGGTCATGAACACTGAAGCTTTCTTT
CASSYSPGGVMNTEAFF
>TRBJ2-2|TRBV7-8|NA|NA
TGTGCCAGCATGCGGCGAGCCGGAGCCACCGGGGAGCTGTTTTTT
CASMRRAGATGELFF
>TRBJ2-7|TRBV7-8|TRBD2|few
TGTGCCAGCAGCCTCGGGACTAGCGGGAAGGCAGGAGAGCAGTACTTC
CASSLGTSGKAGEQYF
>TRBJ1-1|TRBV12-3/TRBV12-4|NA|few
TGTGCCAGCAGTAGACAGTCAATGAACACTGAAGCTTTCTTT
CASSRQSMNTEAFF
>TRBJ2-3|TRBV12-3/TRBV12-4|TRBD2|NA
TGTGCCAGCAGTTTAATTGGGACTAGGGGCACGAATACGCAGTATTTT
CASSLIGTRGTNTQYF
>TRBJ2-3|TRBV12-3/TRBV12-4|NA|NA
TGTGCCAGCAGTCCCGGGTCGATCTCCCGAGATACGCAGTATTTT
CASSPGSISRDTQYF